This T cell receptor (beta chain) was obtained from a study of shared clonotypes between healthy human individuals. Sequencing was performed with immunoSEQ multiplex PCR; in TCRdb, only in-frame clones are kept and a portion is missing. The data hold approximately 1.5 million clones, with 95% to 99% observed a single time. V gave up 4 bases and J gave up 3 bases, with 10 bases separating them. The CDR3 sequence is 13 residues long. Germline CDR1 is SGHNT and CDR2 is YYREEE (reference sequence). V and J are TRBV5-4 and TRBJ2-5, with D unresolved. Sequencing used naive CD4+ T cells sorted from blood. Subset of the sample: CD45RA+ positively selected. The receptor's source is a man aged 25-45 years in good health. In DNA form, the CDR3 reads TGTGCCAGCAGCGGCTTGCCCGAAGAGACCCAGTACTTC. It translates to CASSGLPEETQYF.